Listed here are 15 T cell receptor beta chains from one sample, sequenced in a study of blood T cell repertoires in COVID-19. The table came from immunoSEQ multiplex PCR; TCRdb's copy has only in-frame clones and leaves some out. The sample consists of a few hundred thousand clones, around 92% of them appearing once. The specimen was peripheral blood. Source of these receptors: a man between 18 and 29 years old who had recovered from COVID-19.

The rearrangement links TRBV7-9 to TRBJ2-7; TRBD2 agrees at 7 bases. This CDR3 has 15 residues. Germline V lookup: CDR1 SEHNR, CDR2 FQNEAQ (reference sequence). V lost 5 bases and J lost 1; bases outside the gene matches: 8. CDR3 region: CASSRYAGASYEQYF. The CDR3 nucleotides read TGTGCCAGCAGCCGCTACGCGGGAGCTTCCTACGAGCAGTACTTC.

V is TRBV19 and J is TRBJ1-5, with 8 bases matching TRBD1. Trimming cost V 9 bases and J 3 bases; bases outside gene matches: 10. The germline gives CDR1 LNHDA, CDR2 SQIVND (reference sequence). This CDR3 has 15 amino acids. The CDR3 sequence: CASQPGTGFNQPQHF. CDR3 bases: TGTGCCAGCCAGCCCGGGACAGGCTTCAATCAGCCCCAGCATTTT.

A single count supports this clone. In DNA, the CDR3 is TGTGCCAGCAGCCCAACCCGGACAGACGTTTATGGCTACACCTTC. Translated: CASSPTRTDVYGYTF. V is TRBV7-2 and J is TRBJ1-2, with D perhaps TRBD1 (6 bases). This CDR3 spans 15 amino acids. Germline CDR1 SGHTA, CDR2 FQGNSA. V was pared by 5 bases and J by 5 bases, with 18 bases between. Filled out from reference TRBV7-2 and TRBJ1-2, the complete variable domain reads GAGVSQSPSNKVTEKGKDVELRCDPISGHTALYWYRQSLGQGLEFLIYFQGNSAPDKSGLPSDRFSAERTGGSVSTLTIQRTQQEDSAVYLCASSPTRTDVYGYTFGSGTRLTVV.

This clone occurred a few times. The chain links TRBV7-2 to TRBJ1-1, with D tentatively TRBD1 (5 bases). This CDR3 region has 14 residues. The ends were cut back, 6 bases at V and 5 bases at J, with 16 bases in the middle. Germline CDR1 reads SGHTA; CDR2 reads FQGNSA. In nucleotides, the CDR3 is TGTGCCAGCAGTCCGCAGGGAAGGAGAACTGAAGCTTTCTTT. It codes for CASSPQGRRTEAFF.

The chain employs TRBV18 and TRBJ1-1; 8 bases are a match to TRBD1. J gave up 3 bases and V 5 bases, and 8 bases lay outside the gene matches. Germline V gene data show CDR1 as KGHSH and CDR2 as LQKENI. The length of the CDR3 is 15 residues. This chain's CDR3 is CASSFTGTGYTEAFF. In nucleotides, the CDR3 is TGTGCCAGCTCATTTACCGGGACAGGCTACACTGAAGCTTTCTTT.

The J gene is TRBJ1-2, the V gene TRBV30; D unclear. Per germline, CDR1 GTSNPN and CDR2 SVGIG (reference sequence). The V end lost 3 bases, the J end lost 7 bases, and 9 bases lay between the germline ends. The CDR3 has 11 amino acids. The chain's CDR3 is CAWSPNSGYTF. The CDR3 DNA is TGTGCCTGGAGCCCCAATAGTGGCTACACCTTC.

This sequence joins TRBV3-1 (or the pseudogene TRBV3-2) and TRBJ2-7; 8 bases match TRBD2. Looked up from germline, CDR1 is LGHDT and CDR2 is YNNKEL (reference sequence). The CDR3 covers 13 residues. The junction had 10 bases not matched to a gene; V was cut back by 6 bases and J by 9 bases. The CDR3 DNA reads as TGTGCCAGCAGTCCGTCGGGGGGGGAGGTGCAGTACTTC. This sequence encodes CASSPSGGEVQYF.

The CDR3 is CASSAGPGTGVNYGYTF. In DNA form, the CDR3 reads TGTGCCAGTAGTGCCGGACCCGGGACAGGGGTTAACTATGGCTACACCTTC. V usage is TRBV19 and J usage is TRBJ1-2, with 10 bases identical to TRBD1. V was pared by 5 bases and J by 1 base, with 10 bases of the junction left unmatched. The CDR3 extends over 17 amino acids. Germline CDR1 LNHDA, CDR2 SQIVND (reference sequence).

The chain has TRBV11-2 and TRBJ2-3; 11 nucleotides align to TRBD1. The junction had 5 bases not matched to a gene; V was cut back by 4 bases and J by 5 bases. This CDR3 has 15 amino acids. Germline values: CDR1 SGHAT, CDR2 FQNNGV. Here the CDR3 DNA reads TGTGCCAGCAGCTCCCCGGACAGGGGGCAAGATACGCAGTATTTT. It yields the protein CASSSPDRGQDTQYF.

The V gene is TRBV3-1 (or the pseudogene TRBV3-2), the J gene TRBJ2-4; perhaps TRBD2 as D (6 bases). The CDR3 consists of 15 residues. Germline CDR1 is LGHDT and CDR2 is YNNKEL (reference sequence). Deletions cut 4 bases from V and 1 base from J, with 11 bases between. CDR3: CASSRRLAAKNIQYF. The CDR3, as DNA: TGTGCCAGCAGCCGAAGGCTAGCGGCCAAAAACATTCAGTACTTC.

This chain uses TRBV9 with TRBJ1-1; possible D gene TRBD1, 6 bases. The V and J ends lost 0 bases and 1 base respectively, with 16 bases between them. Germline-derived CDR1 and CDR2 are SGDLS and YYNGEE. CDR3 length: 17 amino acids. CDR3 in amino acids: CASSVDPTGPPNTEAFF. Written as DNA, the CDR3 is TGTGCCAGCAGCGTAGACCCCACAGGGCCACCGAACACTGAAGCTTTCTTT.

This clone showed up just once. CDR3 bases: TGTGCCATCGGATTGAATGGGGGGGGCCGGGAAGATACGCAGTATTTT. Its protein product is CAIGLNGGGREDTQYF. V gene TRBV10-3 combines with J gene TRBJ2-3; TRBD2 is a possible D gene (7 bases). Trimming shortened V by 8 bases and J by 5 bases, and 23 bases separated the two germline ends. Germline CDR1 reads ENHRY; CDR2 reads SYGVKD. This CDR3 comprises 16 residues.

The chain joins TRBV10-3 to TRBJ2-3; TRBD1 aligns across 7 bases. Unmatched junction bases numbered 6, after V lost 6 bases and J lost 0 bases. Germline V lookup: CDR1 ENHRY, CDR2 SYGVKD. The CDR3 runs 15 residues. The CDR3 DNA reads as TGTGCCATCAGCCAAAACAGGGGAAGCACAGATACGCAGTATTTT. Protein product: CAISQNRGSTDTQYF.

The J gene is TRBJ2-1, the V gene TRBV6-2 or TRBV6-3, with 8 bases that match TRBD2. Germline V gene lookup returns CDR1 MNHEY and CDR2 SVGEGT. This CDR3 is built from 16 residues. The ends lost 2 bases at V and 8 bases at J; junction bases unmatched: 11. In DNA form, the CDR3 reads TGTGCCAGCAGTTACACCCGGACTAGCTCTGGGGATGAGCAGTTCTTC. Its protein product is CASSYTRTSSGDEQFF.

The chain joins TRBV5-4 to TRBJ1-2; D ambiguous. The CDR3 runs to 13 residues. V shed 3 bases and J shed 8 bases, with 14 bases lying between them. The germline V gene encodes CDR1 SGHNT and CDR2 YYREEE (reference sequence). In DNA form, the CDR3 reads TGTGCCAGCAGCTCCGGCGGCTTTAAAGGCTACACCTTC. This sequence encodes CASSSGGFKGYTF.